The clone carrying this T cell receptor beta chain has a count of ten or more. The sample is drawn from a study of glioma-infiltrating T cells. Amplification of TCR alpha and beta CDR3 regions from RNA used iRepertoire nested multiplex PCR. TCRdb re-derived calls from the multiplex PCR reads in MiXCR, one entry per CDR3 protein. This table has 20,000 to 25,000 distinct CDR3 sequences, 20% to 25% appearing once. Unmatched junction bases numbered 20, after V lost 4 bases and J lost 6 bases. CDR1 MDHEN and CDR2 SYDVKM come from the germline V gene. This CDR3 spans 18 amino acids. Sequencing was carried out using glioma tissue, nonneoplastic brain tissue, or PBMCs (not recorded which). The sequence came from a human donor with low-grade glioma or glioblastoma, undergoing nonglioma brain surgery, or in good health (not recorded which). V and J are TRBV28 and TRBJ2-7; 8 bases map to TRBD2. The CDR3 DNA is TGTGCCAGCAGTTCTCGAGTATTTACCGGGACTAGTTTCTCCGAGCAGTACTTC. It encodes CASSSRVFTGTSFSEQYF.